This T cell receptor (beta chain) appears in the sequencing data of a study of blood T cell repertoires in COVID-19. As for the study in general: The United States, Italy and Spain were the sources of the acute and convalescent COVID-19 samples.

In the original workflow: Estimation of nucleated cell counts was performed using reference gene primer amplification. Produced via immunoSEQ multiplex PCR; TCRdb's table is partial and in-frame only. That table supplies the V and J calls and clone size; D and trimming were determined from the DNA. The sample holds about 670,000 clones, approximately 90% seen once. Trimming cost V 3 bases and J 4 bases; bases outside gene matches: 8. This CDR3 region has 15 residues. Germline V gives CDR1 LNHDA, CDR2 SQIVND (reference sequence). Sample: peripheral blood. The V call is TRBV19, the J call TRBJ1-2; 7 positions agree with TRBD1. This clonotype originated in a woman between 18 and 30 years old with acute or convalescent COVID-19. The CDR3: CASSMRAGGTYGYTF. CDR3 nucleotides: TGTGCCAGTAGTATGAGGGCAGGGGGTACCTATGGCTACACCTTC.